The T cell receptor (beta chain) described here comes from a study of blood T cell repertoires in COVID-19. Study-wide background: COVID-19 samples from acute and convalescent phases originated in the United States, Italy and Spain. Nucleic acid was either cDNA or gDNA, and it came from T cells, B-cell-depleted T cells, or PBMCs.

Seattle participants joined during active infection and were tracked over time. The CDR3 totals 14 residues. CDR1 is SNHLY and CDR2 is FYNNEI in the germline V gene. V lost 4 bases and J 1 base, leaving 5 bases between the germline ends. In the original processing: Estimation of nucleated cell counts relied on the amplification of reference gene primers. Assay used: immunoSEQ multiplex PCR; TCRdb lists only in-frame clones, some missing. D and trimming come from the DNA, and the V and J calls and clone size come from that table. The table has roughly 150,000 clones, over 85% seen once. The sequenced material came from peripheral blood. The receptor's source is a woman aged 60-70 years with COVID-19, enrolled during active disease. This chain links TRBV2 with TRBJ1-6; D might be TRBD1 (5 bases). CDR3 DNA: TGTGCCAGCAGTGGACAGTCCTATAATTCACCCCTCCACTTT. Encoded protein: CASSGQSYNSPLHF.